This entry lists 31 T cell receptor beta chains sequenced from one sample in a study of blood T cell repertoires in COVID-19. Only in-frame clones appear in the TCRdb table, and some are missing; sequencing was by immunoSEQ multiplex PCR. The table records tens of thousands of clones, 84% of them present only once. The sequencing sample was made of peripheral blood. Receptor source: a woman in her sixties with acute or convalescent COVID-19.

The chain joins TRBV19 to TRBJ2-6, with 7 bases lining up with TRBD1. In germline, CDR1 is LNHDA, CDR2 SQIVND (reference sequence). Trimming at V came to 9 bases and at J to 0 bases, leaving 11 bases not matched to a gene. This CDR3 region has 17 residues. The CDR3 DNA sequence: TGTGCCAGCCAACAGGGGAATATACTCTCTGGGGCCAACGTCCTGACTTTC. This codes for CASQQGNILSGANVLTF. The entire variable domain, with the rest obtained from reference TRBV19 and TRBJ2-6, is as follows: DGGITQSPKYLFRKEGQNVTLSCEQNLNHDAMYWYRQDPGQGLRLIYYSQIVNDFQKGDIAEGYSVSREKKESFPLTVTSAQKNPTAFYLCASQQGNILSGANVLTFGAGSRLTVL.

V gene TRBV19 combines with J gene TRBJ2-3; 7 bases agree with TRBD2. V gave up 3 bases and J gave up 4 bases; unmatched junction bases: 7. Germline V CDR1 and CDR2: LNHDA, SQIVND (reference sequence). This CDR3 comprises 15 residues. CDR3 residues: CASSIGGGNSDTQYF. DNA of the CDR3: TGTGCCAGTAGTATCGGCGGGGGAAACTCAGATACGCAGTATTTT. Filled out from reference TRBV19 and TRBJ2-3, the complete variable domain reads DGGITQSPKYLFRKEGQNVTLSCEQNLNHDAMYWYRQDPGQGLRLIYYSQIVNDFQKGDIAEGYSVSREKKESFPLTVTSAQKNPTAFYLCASSIGGGNSDTQYFGPGTRLTVL.

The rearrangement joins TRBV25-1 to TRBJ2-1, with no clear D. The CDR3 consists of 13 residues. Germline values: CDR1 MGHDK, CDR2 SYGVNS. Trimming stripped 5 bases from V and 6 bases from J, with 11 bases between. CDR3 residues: CASSNRHRNEQFF. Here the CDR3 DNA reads TGTGCCAGCAGTAACCGACACCGCAATGAGCAGTTCTTC.

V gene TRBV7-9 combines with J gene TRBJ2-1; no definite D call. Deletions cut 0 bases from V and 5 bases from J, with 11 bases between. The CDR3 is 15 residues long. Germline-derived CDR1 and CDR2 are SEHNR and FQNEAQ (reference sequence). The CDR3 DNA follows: TGTGCCAGCAGCTTAGCTCCTGAGAGGAACAATGAGCAGTTCTTC. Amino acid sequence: CASSLAPERNNEQFF. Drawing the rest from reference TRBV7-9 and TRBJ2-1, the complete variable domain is DTGVSQNPRHKITKRGQNVTFRCDPISEHNRLYWYRQTLGQGPEFLTYFQNEAQLEKSRLLSDRFSAERPKGSFSTLEIQRTEQGDSAMYLCASSLAPERNNEQFFGPGTRLTVL.

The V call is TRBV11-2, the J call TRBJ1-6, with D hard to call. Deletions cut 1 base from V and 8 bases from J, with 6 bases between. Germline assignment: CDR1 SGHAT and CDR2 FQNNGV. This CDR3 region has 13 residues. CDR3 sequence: CASSLVRDSPLHF. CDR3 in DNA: TGTGCCAGCAGCTTAGTTCGAGATTCACCCCTCCACTTT.

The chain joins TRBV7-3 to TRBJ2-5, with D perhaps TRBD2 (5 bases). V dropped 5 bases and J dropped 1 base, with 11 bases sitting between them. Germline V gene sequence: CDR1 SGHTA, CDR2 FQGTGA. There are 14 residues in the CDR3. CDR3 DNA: TGTGCCAGCAGCCCCCCGGGGTTCCAAGAGACCCAGTACTTC. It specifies CASSPPGFQETQYF.

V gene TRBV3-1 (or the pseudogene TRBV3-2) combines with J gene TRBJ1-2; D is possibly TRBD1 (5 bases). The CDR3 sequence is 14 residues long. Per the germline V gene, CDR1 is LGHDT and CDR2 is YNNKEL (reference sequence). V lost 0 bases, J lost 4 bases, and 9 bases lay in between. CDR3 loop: CASSQDRGFYGYTF. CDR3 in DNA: TGTGCCAGCAGCCAAGATCGGGGGTTCTATGGCTACACCTTC.

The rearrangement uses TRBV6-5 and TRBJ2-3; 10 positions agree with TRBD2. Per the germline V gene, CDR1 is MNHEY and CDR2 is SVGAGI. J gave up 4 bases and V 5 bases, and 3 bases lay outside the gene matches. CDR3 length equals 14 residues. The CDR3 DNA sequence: TGTGCCAGCAGTAGCGGGGGGGACGCAGATACGCAGTATTTT. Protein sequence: CASSSGGDADTQYF.

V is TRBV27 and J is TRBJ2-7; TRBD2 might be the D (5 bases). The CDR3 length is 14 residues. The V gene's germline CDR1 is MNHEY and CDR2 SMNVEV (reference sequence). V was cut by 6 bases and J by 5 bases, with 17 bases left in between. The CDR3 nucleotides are TGTGCCAGCAGAAGCGGAGGTTCTTGGGACGAGCAGTACTTC. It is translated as CASRSGGSWDEQYF.

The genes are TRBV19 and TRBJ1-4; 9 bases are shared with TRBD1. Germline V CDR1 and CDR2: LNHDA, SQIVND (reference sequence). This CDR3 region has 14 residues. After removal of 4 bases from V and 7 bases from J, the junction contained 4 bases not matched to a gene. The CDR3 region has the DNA TGTGCCAGTAGTACTACAGGGGGCAGTGAAAAACTGTTTTTT. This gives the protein CASSTTGGSEKLFF. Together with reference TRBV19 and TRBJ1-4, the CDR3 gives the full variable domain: DGGITQSPKYLFRKEGQNVTLSCEQNLNHDAMYWYRQDPGQGLRLIYYSQIVNDFQKGDIAEGYSVSREKKESFPLTVTSAQKNPTAFYLCASSTTGGSEKLFFGSGTQLSVL.

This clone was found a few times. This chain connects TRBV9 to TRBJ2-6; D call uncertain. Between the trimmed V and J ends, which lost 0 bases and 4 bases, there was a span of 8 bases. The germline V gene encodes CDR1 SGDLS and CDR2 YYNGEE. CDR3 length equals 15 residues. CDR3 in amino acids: CASSVETTGANVLTF. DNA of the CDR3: TGTGCCAGCAGCGTAGAAACTACAGGGGCCAACGTCCTGACTTTC.

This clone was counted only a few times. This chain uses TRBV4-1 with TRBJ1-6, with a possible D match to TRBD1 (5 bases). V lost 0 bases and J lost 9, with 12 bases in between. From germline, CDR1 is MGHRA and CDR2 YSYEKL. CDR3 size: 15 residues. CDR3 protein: CASSQEGGELSPLHF. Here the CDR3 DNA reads TGCGCCAGCAGCCAAGAAGGAGGGGAACTTTCACCCCTCCACTTT.

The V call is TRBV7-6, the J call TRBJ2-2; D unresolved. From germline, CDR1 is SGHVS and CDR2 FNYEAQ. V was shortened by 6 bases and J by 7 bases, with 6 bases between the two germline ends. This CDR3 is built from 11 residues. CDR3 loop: CASRQYGELFF. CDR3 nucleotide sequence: TGTGCCAGCAGACAGTACGGGGAGCTGTTTTTT.

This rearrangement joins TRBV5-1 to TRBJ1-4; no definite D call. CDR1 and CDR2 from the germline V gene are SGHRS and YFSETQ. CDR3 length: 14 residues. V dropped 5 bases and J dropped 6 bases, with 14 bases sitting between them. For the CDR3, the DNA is TGCGCCAGCAGTCCCCGGACTCGGGATGAAAAACTGTTTTTT. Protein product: CASSPRTRDEKLFF.

CDR3 protein: CASSHPQAGPLFEAFF. CDR3 DNA sequence: TGCGCCAGCAGCCATCCCCAGGCCGGCCCCCTTTTTGAAGCTTTCTTT. This rearrangement joins TRBV4-1 to TRBJ1-1; D is uncertain. Per germline, CDR1 MGHRA and CDR2 YSYEKL. The length of the CDR3 is 16 residues. V dropped 3 bases and J dropped 7 bases, with 21 bases sitting between them.

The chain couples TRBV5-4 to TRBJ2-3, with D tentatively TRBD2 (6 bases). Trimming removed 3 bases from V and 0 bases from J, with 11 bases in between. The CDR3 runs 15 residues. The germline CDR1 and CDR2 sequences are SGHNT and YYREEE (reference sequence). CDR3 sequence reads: CASSSGLGSTDTQYF. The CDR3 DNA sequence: TGTGCCAGCAGCTCGGGACTGGGTAGCACAGATACGCAGTATTTT.

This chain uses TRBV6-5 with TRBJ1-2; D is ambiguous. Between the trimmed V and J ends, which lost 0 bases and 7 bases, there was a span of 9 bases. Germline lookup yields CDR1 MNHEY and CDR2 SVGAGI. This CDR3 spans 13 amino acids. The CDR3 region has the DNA TGTGCCAGCAGTTACTCCGGCGAGGGTGGCTACACCTTC. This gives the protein CASSYSGEGGYTF.

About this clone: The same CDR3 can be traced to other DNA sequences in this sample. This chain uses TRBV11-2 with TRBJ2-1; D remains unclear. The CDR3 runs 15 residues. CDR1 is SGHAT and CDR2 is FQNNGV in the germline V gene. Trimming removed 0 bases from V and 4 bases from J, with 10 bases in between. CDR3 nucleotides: TGTGCCAGCAGCTTAGAAGGCGGTGGATACAATGAGCAGTTCTTC. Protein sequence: CASSLEGGGYNEQFF.

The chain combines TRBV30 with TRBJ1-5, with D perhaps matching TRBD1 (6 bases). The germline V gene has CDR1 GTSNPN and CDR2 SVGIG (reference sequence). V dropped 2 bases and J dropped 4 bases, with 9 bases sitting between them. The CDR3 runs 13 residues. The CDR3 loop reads CAWSKTGNQPQHF. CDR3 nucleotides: TGTGCCTGGAGTAAAACAGGGAATCAGCCCCAGCATTTT.

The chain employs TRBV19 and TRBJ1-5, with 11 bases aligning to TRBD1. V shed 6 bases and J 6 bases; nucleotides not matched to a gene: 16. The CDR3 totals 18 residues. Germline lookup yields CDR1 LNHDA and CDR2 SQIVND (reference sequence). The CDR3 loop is CASRPLPGTGGFTQPQHF. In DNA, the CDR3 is TGTGCCAGTAGACCATTACCCGGGACAGGGGGTTTCACTCAGCCCCAGCATTTT. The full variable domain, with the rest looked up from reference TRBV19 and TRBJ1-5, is DGGITQSPKYLFRKEGQNVTLSCEQNLNHDAMYWYRQDPGQGLRLIYYSQIVNDFQKGDIAEGYSVSREKKESFPLTVTSAQKNPTAFYLCASRPLPGTGGFTQPQHFGDGTRLSIL.

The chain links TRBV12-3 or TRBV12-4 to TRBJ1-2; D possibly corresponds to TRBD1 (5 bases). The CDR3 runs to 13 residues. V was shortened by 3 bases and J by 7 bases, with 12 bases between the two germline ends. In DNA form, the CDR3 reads TGTGCCAGCAGTTTGACAGAGTCATCTGGCTACACCTTC. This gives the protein CASSLTESSGYTF.

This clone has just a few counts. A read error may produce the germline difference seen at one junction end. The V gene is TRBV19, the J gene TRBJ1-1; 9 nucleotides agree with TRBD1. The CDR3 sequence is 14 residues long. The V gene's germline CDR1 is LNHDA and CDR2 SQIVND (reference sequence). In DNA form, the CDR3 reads TGTGCCAGTAGTACGGGGACAGGGAACTCTGAAGCTTTCTTT. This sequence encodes CASSTGTGNSEAFF.

The CDR3 bases are TGTGCCAGTAGTATCGGGTTTCGGGGAAGCTCTGGAAACACCATATATTTT. Translating it yields CASSIGFRGSSGNTIYF. The genes are TRBV19 and TRBJ1-3; D not certain. Germline CDR1 reads LNHDA; CDR2 reads SQIVND (reference sequence). The CDR3 runs to 17 residues. With 3 bases removed from V and 0 bases from J, the gap between germline ends came to 15 bases.

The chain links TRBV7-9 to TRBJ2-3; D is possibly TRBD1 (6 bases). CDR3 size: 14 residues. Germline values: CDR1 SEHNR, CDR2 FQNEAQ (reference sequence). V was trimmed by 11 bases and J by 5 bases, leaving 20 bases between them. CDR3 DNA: TGTGCCTGGGGGAAGGGGGAAGGAGTAGATACGCAGTATTTT. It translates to CAWGKGEGVDTQYF.

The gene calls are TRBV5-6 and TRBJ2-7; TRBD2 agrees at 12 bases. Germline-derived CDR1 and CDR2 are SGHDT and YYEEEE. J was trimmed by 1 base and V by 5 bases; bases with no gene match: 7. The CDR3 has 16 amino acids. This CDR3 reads CASRIRLAGVSYEQYF. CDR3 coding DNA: TGTGCCAGCAGAATCCGACTAGCGGGGGTATCCTACGAGCAGTACTTC.

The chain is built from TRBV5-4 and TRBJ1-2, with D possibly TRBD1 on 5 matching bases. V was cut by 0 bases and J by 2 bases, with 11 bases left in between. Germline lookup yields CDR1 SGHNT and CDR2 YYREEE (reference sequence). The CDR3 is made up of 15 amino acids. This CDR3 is CASSLVSGPNYGYTF. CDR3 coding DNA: TGTGCCAGCAGCTTGGTTTCAGGGCCCAACTATGGCTACACCTTC. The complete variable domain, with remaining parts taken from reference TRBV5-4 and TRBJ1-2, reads ETGVTQSPTHLIKTRGQQVTLRCSSQSGHNTVSWYQQALGQGPQFIFQYYREEENGRGNFPPRFSGLQFPNYSSELNVNALELDDSALYLCASSLVSGPNYGYTFGSGTRLTVV.

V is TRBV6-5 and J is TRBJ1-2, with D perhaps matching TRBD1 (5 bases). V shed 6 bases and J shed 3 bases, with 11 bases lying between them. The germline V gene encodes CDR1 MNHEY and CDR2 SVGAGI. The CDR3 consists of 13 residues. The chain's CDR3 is CASRETVDYGYTF. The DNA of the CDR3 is TGTGCCAGCAGGGAGACAGTTGACTATGGCTACACCTTC.

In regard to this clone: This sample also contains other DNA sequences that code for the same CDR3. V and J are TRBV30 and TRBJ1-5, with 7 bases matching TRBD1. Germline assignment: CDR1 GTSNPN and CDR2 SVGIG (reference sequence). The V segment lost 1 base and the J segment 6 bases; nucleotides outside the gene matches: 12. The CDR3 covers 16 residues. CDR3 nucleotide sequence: TGTGCCTGGAGTGGAGAAGGGGGCGCGGGGGGTCAGCCCCAGCATTTT. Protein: CAWSGEGGAGGQPQHF.

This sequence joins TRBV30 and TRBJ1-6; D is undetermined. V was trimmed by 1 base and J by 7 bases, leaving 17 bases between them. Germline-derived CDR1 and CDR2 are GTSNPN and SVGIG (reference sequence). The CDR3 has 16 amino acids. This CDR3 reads CAWSAKTGGRNSPLHF. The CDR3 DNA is TGTGCCTGGAGTGCAAAGACTGGCGGGAGGAATTCACCCCTCCACTTT. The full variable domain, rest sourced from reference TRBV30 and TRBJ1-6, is SQTIHQWPATLVQPVGSPLSLECTVEGTSNPNLYWYRQAAGRGLQLLFYSVGIGQISSEVPQNLSASRPQDRQFILSSKKLLLSDSGFYLCAWSAKTGGRNSPLHFGNGTRLTVT.

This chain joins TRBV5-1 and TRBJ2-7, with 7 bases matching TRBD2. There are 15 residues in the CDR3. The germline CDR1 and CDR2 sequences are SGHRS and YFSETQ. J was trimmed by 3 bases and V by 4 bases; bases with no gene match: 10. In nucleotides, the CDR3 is TGCGCCAGCAGCCCGGCAGGGACTAAGGGCTACGAGCAGTACTTC. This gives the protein CASSPAGTKGYEQYF.

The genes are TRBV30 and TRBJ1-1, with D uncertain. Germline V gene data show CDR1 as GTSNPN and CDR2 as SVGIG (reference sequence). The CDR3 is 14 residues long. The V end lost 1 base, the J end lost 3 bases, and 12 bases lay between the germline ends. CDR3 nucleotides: TGTGCCTGGAGTGCTGGAGCGGCGGACACTGAAGCTTTCTTT. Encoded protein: CAWSAGAADTEAFF.